The 30 T cell receptor beta chains given below trace back to one sample, sequenced in a study of blood T cell repertoires in COVID-19. Clones were read by immunoSEQ multiplex PCR, and TCRdb kept only the in-frame ones, dropping some. The sample consists of just under 150,000 clones, 87% of them appearing once. The sample taken for sequencing was peripheral blood. These receptors came from a woman aged 50 to 65 with acute or convalescent COVID-19.

This rearrangement joins TRBV9 to TRBJ1-2, with no clear D. The ends were cut back, 3 bases at V and 0 bases at J, with 15 bases in the middle. Germline assignment: CDR1 SGDLS and CDR2 YYNGEE. The CDR3 is 16 amino acids. CDR3: CASSAEVGGANYGYTF. The CDR3 bases are TGTGCCAGCAGCGCCGAGGTCGGAGGAGCTAACTATGGCTACACCTTC.

This chain links TRBV18 with TRBJ2-1; D not resolved. The V gene's germline CDR1 is KGHSH and CDR2 LQKENI. Trimming removed 3 bases from V and 0 bases from J, with 12 bases in between. The CDR3 is 16 amino acids. The CDR3 loop is CASSPVPPSSYNEQFF. CDR3 DNA: TGTGCCAGCTCACCGGTCCCCCCGAGCTCCTACAATGAGCAGTTCTTC. Complete variable domain (other parts from reference TRBV18 and TRBJ2-1): NAGVMQNPRHLVRRRGQEARLRCSPMKGHSHVYWYRQLPEEGLKFMVYLQKENIIDESGMPKERFSAEFPKEGPSILRIQQVVRGDSAAYFCASSPVPPSSYNEQFFGPGTRLTVL.

The gene calls are TRBV7-2 and TRBJ1-6, with 7 nucleotides matching TRBD1. The germline V gene has CDR1 SGHTA and CDR2 FQGNSA. J was trimmed by 0 bases and V by 5 bases; bases with no gene match: 7. This CDR3 is built from 17 residues. The CDR3 DNA sequence: TGTGCCAGCAGCGAGACAGGGATCGGCTCCTATAATTCACCCCTCCACTTT. It specifies CASSETGIGSYNSPLHF.

V gene TRBV6-1 combines with J gene TRBJ2-3, with a tentative D call TRBD2 (6 bases). Germline V CDR1 and CDR2: MNHNS, SASEGT. Trimming took off 0 bases at V and 3 bases at J, with 13 bases between the two ends. The CDR3 spans 16 residues. Written as DNA, the CDR3 is TGTGCCAGCAGTGAAGCATGGGCGGAGGGGACAGATACGCAGTATTTT. It codes for CASSEAWAEGTDTQYF.

The chain recombines TRBV30 with TRBJ2-2; 8 positions match TRBD1. The CDR3 loop spans 14 amino acids. Losses at the gene ends were 5 bases for V and 6 bases for J; bases not matched to a gene: 8. Per germline, CDR1 GTSNPN and CDR2 SVGIG (reference sequence). CDR3 sequence: CAWAGQELSGELFF. The CDR3 DNA is TGTGCCTGGGCGGGACAGGAGTTATCCGGGGAGCTGTTTTTT.

The J gene is TRBJ2-7, the V gene TRBV10-3, with TRBD1 matching 7 bases. J lost 6 bases, V lost 5 bases, and 1 base had no gene match. The CDR3 runs to 11 residues. Germline CDR1 is ENHRY and CDR2 is SYGVKD. The DNA for the CDR3 is TGTGCCATCAGTAACAGGGGCGAGCAGTACTTC. This translates into CAISNRGEQYF.

The chain couples TRBV6-5 to TRBJ2-7, with 9 positions matching TRBD1. Germline trimming cut 8 bases from V and 5 bases from J; bases unmatched to any gene: 10. Germline assignment: CDR1 MNHEY and CDR2 SVGAGI. The CDR3 loop spans 14 amino acids. CDR3 sequence (DNA): TGTGCCAGCCGGCTACAGGGGGCGATCCACGAGCAGTACTTC. Its protein is CASRLQGAIHEQYF.

The chain uses TRBV19 and TRBJ2-5, with D perhaps matching TRBD2 (5 bases). Germline assignment: CDR1 LNHDA and CDR2 SQIVND (reference sequence). Trimming shortened V by 11 bases and J by 2 bases, and 18 bases separated the two germline ends. The CDR3 totals 14 residues. CDR3 sequence reads: CAVSSGETQETQYF. Here the CDR3 DNA reads TGTGCCGTATCGAGCGGAGAGACACAAGAGACCCAGTACTTC. The full variable domain, its missing parts supplied by reference TRBV19 and TRBJ2-5, is DGGITQSPKYLFRKEGQNVTLSCEQNLNHDAMYWYRQDPGQGLRLIYYSQIVNDFQKGDIAEGYSVSREKKESFPLTVTSAQKNPTAFYLCAVSSGETQETQYFGPGTRLLVL.

In regard to this clone: The same CDR3 also results from other DNA sequences found in this sample. The V call is TRBV18, the J call TRBJ2-3; the D is unclear. The V gene's germline CDR1 is KGHSH and CDR2 LQKENI. The CDR3 totals 11 residues. Deletions cut 6 bases from V and 3 bases from J, with 4 bases between. The chain's CDR3 is CASSSTDTQYF. The CDR3 DNA sequence: TGTGCCAGCTCTTCAACAGATACGCAGTATTTT.

The chain combines TRBV2 with TRBJ1-5, with D perhaps TRBD1 (6 bases). This CDR3 spans 14 amino acids. Deletions cut 6 bases from V and 3 bases from J, with 12 bases between. Germline V gene data show CDR1 as SNHLY and CDR2 as FYNNEI. CDR3 nucleotides: TGTGCCAGCAGATCAACAGGGACCAATCAGCCCCAGCATTTT. This translates into CASRSTGTNQPQHF.

The chain links TRBV27 to TRBJ2-1, with TRBD1 matching over 7 bases. The CDR3 is 15 amino acids. CDR1 MNHEY and CDR2 SMNVEV come from the germline V gene (reference sequence). Losses at the gene ends were 3 bases for V and 2 bases for J; bases not matched to a gene: 4. In nucleotides, the CDR3 is TGTGCCAGCAGTTTGCCGGGACAGCCCTACAATGAGCAGTTCTTC. Translated, it gives CASSLPGQPYNEQFF.

The V gene is TRBV5-1, the J gene TRBJ1-3, with 8 nucleotides matching TRBD1. The germline V gene encodes CDR1 SGHRS and CDR2 YFSETQ. V shed 1 base, J shed 3 bases, and the junction held 3 bases outside the gene matches. The CDR3 is 15 residues long. The CDR3 DNA reads TGCGCCAGCAGCTTGTCAGGGGGCCTTGGAAACACCATATATTTT. Its translation is CASSLSGGLGNTIYF.

There are a few counts of this clone. This chain joins TRBV19 and TRBJ1-2, with 9 positions matching TRBD1. V shed 7 bases and J 3 bases; nucleotides not matched to a gene: 12. The length of the CDR3 is 16 residues. Per the germline V gene, CDR1 is LNHDA and CDR2 is SQIVND (reference sequence). This CDR3 reads CASTWGQGARYYGYTF. In nucleotides, the CDR3 is TGTGCCAGTACGTGGGGACAGGGAGCTAGGTACTATGGCTACACCTTC.

This chain links TRBV3-1 (or the pseudogene TRBV3-2) with TRBJ1-6, with TRBD1 matching 7 bases. This CDR3 is built from 16 residues. Germline lookup yields CDR1 LGHDT and CDR2 YNNKEL (reference sequence). Trimming removed 4 bases from V and 5 bases from J; junction bases left unmatched: 8. DNA of the CDR3: TGTGCCAGCAGCCGGGAGCCGGGACAGAATAATTCACCCCTCCACTTT. Translated, it gives CASSREPGQNNSPLHF.

The chain carries TRBV6-1 and TRBJ1-1; perhaps TRBD1 as D (5 bases). Germline V lookup: CDR1 MNHNS, CDR2 SASEGT. This CDR3 comprises 13 residues. V was trimmed by 3 bases and J by 5 bases, leaving 10 bases between them. The CDR3 loop is CASSEQGMTEAFF. Written as DNA, the CDR3 is TGTGCCAGCAGTGAGCAGGGTATGACTGAAGCTTTCTTT.

This clone was counted a few times. The chain is built from TRBV11-3 and TRBJ2-1; D is unclear. Deletions cut 0 bases from V and 1 base from J, with 7 bases between. CDR1 is SGHNT and CDR2 is YENEEA in the germline V gene. This CDR3 is built from 15 residues. CDR3 nucleotides: TGTGCCAGCAGCTTAGACGGTCGGTCCTACAATGAGCAGTTCTTC. Protein product: CASSLDGRSYNEQFF.

V is TRBV3-1 (or the pseudogene TRBV3-2) and J is TRBJ1-4; 7 bases are a match to TRBD1. The V gene end was trimmed by 1 base and the J gene end by 1 base; junction bases not matched to a gene: 6. CDR1 is LGHDT, CDR2 YNNKEL, per germline (reference sequence). CDR3 length: 17 residues. CDR3 protein: CASSQVRTGGTNEKLFF. The CDR3, as DNA: TGTGCCAGCAGCCAAGTCCGGACAGGAGGAACTAATGAAAAACTGTTTTTT.

V is TRBV7-2 and J is TRBJ2-5, with D perhaps matching TRBD2 (5 bases). The CDR3 extends over 13 amino acids. CDR1 is SGHTA, CDR2 FQGNSA, per germline. Trimming took off 1 base at V and 8 bases at J, with 11 bases between the two ends. The CDR3 DNA follows: TGTGCCAGCAGCTTAGAACTAGTACGAACCCAGTACTTC. As protein: CASSLELVRTQYF.

This clone occurred once. This sequence joins TRBV30 and TRBJ2-1; maybe TRBD1 (5 bases). The CDR3 spans 14 residues. V gave up 3 bases and J gave up 2 bases, with 11 bases separating them. In germline, CDR1 is GTSNPN, CDR2 SVGIG (reference sequence). Written as DNA, the CDR3 is TGTGCCTGGAGGTGGGGCGGCCCCTACAATGAGCAGTTCTTC. Translation gives CAWRWGGPYNEQFF.

The chain employs TRBV12-3 or TRBV12-4 and TRBJ2-3; 7 nucleotides agree with TRBD2. Trimming cost V 7 bases and J 10 bases; bases outside gene matches: 8. This CDR3 spans 12 amino acids. The CDR3 loop reads CASTPGLAAQYF. The DNA of the CDR3 is TGTGCCAGCACCCCCGGGCTAGCGGCGCAGTATTTT.

The CDR3 nucleotides are TGTGCCAGCAGTGGGCCGGGACAGGGATTCAATGGCTACACCTTC. As protein: CASSGPGQGFNGYTF. V usage is TRBV25-1 and J usage is TRBJ1-2, with 9 bases that match TRBD1. The V gene end was trimmed by 4 bases and the J gene end by 6 bases; junction bases not matched to a gene: 9. This CDR3 is built from 15 residues. Germline V gene lookup returns CDR1 MGHDK and CDR2 SYGVNS.

The gene calls are TRBV24-1 and TRBJ2-1, with D perhaps TRBD2 (6 bases). Germline assignment: CDR1 KGHDR and CDR2 SFDVKD. The V gene lost 1 base and the J gene lost 0 bases, with 9 bases spanning the gap. The CDR3 totals 16 residues. Written as DNA, the CDR3 is TGTGCCACCAGTGATTTTGGGGGGAGCTCCTACAATGAGCAGTTCTTC. Its protein product is CATSDFGGSSYNEQFF.

This clone was recorded a few times. V usage is TRBV10-3 and J usage is TRBJ1-2; TRBD1 matches 8 bases. Germline V gives CDR1 ENHRY, CDR2 SYGVKD. The V and J ends lost 2 bases and 3 bases, in that order; junction bases with no gene match: 8. This CDR3 region has 16 residues. The CDR3 protein is CAISEIAAGGDYGYTF. CDR3 coding DNA: TGTGCCATCAGTGAGATAGCGGCAGGGGGCGACTATGGCTACACCTTC.

This rearrangement joins TRBV3-1 (or the pseudogene TRBV3-2) to TRBJ1-1; 7 bases match TRBD1. The CDR3 loop spans 14 amino acids. Germline V gene data show CDR1 as LGHDT and CDR2 as YNNKEL (reference sequence). V was pared by 3 bases and J by 7 bases, with 8 bases of the junction left unmatched. Here the CDR3 reads CASSQPDRASEAFF. The CDR3 DNA follows: TGTGCCAGCAGCCAGCCCGACAGGGCTAGTGAAGCTTTCTTT.

As regards this clone: The sample holds other DNA sequences that translate to the same CDR3. The rearrangement links TRBV7-3 to TRBJ1-1; no clear D gene. V gave up 4 bases and J gave up 6 bases, with 12 bases separating them. The CDR3 consists of 13 residues. CDR1 and CDR2 from the germline V gene are SGHTA and FQGTGA. CDR3 in amino acids: CASSSTPVSEAFF. For the CDR3, the DNA is TGTGCCAGCAGCTCGACACCGGTCTCTGAAGCTTTCTTT.

In regard to this clone: The junction departs from germline at one end; a sequencing error may be responsible. The genes are TRBV9 and TRBJ1-5, with 8 bases fitting TRBD1. The germline V gene has CDR1 SGDLS and CDR2 YYNGEE. The CDR3 is 14 residues long. Here the CDR3 DNA reads TGTGCCAGCAGCCCCGCAGGGACAGGTCAGTCCCAGCATTTT. This sequence encodes CASSPAGTGQSQHF. Combining the CDR3 with reference TRBV9 and TRBJ1-5 gives the whole variable domain DSGVTQTPKHLITATGQRVTLRCSPRSGDLSVYWYQQSLDQGLQFLIQYYNGEERAKGNILERFSAQQFPDLHSELNLSSLELGDSALYFCASSPAGTGQSQHFGDGTRLSIL.

This clone was found once. This same CDR3 is encoded by further DNA sequences in the sample. The rearrangement uses TRBV11-2 and TRBJ1-2, with 8 bases that match TRBD1. CDR1 is SGHAT and CDR2 is FQNNGV in the germline V gene. V trimming: 6 bases; J trimming: 2 bases; junction bases outside the gene matches: 8. This CDR3 is built from 15 residues. The CDR3 region is CASSTGTGPNYGYTF. The DNA of the CDR3 is TGTGCCAGCAGTACCGGGACAGGACCAAACTATGGCTACACCTTC. Full variable domain (outside the CDR3, taken from reference TRBV11-2 and TRBJ1-2): EAGVAQSPRYKIIEKRQSVAFWCNPISGHATLYWYQQILGQGPKLLIQFQNNGVVDDSQLPKDRFSAERLKGVDSTLKIQPAKLEDSAVYLCASSTGTGPNYGYTFGSGTRLTVV.

This chain joins TRBV19 and TRBJ1-5; 8 bases agree with TRBD1. The CDR3 sequence is 13 residues long. Germline V gene sequence: CDR1 LNHDA, CDR2 SQIVND (reference sequence). Trimming at V came to 7 bases and at J to 5 bases, leaving 4 bases not matched to a gene. The CDR3 sequence is CASNDRGYQPQHF. The CDR3 nucleotides read TGTGCCAGTAATGACAGGGGTTATCAGCCCCAGCATTTT.

This clone showed up just a few times. This chain joins TRBV2 and TRBJ2-6; D remains unclear. The V end lost 3 bases, the J end lost 0 bases, and 6 bases lay between the germline ends. The CDR3 is made up of 15 amino acids. Germline CDR1 SNHLY, CDR2 FYNNEI. CDR3 residues: CASSDVASGANVLTF. Written as DNA, the CDR3 is TGTGCCAGCAGTGACGTAGCCTCTGGGGCCAACGTCCTGACTTTC.

The V and J genes are TRBV25-1 and TRBJ2-5; D is possibly TRBD1 (6 bases). This CDR3 is 15 amino acids long. Germline V lookup: CDR1 MGHDK, CDR2 SYGVNS. The V end lost 2 bases, the J end lost 5 bases, and 15 bases lay between the germline ends. The CDR3 sequence is CASSEHRQGRETQYF. DNA for the CDR3: TGTGCCAGCAGTGAACACCGGCAGGGGCGGGAGACCCAGTACTTC.